The 11 T cell receptor beta chains listed next were all sequenced from one sample in a study of cytomegalovirus exposure and HLA in healthy donors. PCR employed 60 Vbeta and 13 Jbeta primers. Measured with immunoSEQ multiplex PCR; TCRdb has only the in-frame clones, and not every one. This table holds around 150,000 clones, roughly 78% found once. Specimen: PBMCs. These receptor sequences come from a man aged 35-49 years in good health and CMV-seropositive.

CDR3: CASTRDSSTDTQYF. The DNA of the CDR3 is TGCGCCAGCACCCGGGACAGCTCCACAGATACGCAGTATTTT. This rearrangement joins TRBV5-1 to TRBJ2-3, with 7 bases identical to TRBD1. The length of the CDR3 is 14 residues. Germline V lookup: CDR1 SGHRS, CDR2 YFSETQ. The V segment lost 6 bases and the J segment 2 bases; nucleotides outside the gene matches: 6.

The chain employs TRBV7-7 and TRBJ2-5; 13 nucleotides match TRBD2. V gave up 5 bases and J gave up 6 bases; unmatched junction bases: 15. This CDR3 spans 18 amino acids. Germline V gene lookup returns CDR1 SSHAT and CDR2 FNYEAQ (reference sequence). The CDR3, as DNA: TGTGCCAGCAGCCCCGACGGGACTAGCGGGAAAAAGAGGAAGACCCAGTACTTC. Amino acids: CASSPDGTSGKKRKTQYF.

This clone appeared a single time. The V gene is TRBV6-1, the J gene TRBJ1-4; a possible D gene is TRBD1 (6 bases). In germline, CDR1 is MNHNS, CDR2 SASEGT. V shed 1 base and J shed 6 bases, with 9 bases lying between them. This CDR3 is 14 amino acids long. CDR3 bases: TGTGCCAGCAGTGAAGGGACAGCTCATGAAAAACTGTTTTTT. It codes for CASSEGTAHEKLFF.

The chain employs TRBV6-5 and TRBJ2-7, with 9 bases matching TRBD1. There are 15 residues in the CDR3. From germline, CDR1 is MNHEY and CDR2 SVGAGI. After removal of 7 bases from V and 0 bases from J, the junction contained 7 bases not matched to a gene. CDR3 coding DNA: TGTGCCAGCACCAATGGACAGGGGAGCTCCTACGAGCAGTACTTC. Translation gives CASTNGQGSSYEQYF.

The rearrangement joins TRBV18 to TRBJ2-7; 10 nucleotides match TRBD1. Losses at the gene ends were 4 bases for V and 0 bases for J; bases not matched to a gene: 3. Germline loops: CDR1 KGHSH, CDR2 LQKENI. This CDR3 contains 15 residues. DNA of the CDR3: TGTGCCAGCTCACGAGGGACAGGGGTCTCCTACGAGCAGTACTTC. This translates into CASSRGTGVSYEQYF.

In DNA form, the CDR3 reads TGTGCCAGCAGCAGGGAACGGGACAGCTACGAGCAGTACTTC. Translated, it gives CASSRERDSYEQYF. This sequence joins TRBV5-4 and TRBJ2-7; 7 positions agree with TRBD1. The CDR3 spans 14 residues. The V gene's germline CDR1 is SGHNT and CDR2 YYREEE (reference sequence). V was clipped by 4 bases and J by 3 bases; unmatched bases: 7.

The DNA of the CDR3 is TGTGCCAGCAGCTTGAATACCCTGACAGGGCTCCAAGGCTACACCTTC. Translating it yields CASSLNTLTGLQGYTF. This rearrangement joins TRBV11-2 to TRBJ1-2, with 7 bases identical to TRBD1. The CDR3 has 16 amino acids. J was trimmed by 8 bases and V by 3 bases; bases with no gene match: 15. CDR1 and CDR2 (germline): SGHAT, FQNNGV.

This chain's CDR3 is CASSEVRGYNEQFF. The CDR3 DNA reads as TGTGCCAGCAGTGAAGTCCGGGGATACAATGAGCAGTTCTTC. This rearrangement joins TRBV2 to TRBJ2-1; possibly TRBD2 for D (5 bases). Germline CDR1 and CDR2: SNHLY and FYNNEI. V lost 1 base to trimming and J lost 4 bases, with 8 bases between them. The CDR3 loop spans 14 amino acids.

This clone was counted a few times. This rearrangement joins TRBV2 to TRBJ2-7; 8 positions agree with TRBD1. Germline CDR1 SNHLY, CDR2 FYNNEI. V lost 3 bases to trimming and J lost 6 bases; unmatched junction nucleotides: 13. The CDR3 has 16 amino acids. The CDR3 loop reads CASSDETGGALGEQYF. For the CDR3, the DNA is TGTGCCAGCAGTGACGAAACAGGGGGTGCTTTGGGCGAGCAGTACTTC.

The chain is built from TRBV5-1 and TRBJ2-7, with D tentatively TRBD2 (5 bases). Trimming took off 0 bases at V and 4 bases at J, with 20 bases between the two ends. CDR1 and CDR2 (germline): SGHRS, YFSETQ. This CDR3 comprises 17 residues. Here the CDR3 reads CASSLADGSGGHYEQYF. CDR3 DNA: TGCGCCAGCAGCTTGGCCGACGGCAGTGGAGGCCATTACGAGCAGTACTTC.

V is TRBV11-2 and J is TRBJ1-5; TRBD1 matches at 10 bases. The CDR3 contains 13 residues. Germline V CDR1 and CDR2: SGHAT, FQNNGV. J was trimmed by 6 bases and V by 5 bases; bases with no gene match: 1. The CDR3 reads CASSRTGGQPQHF. CDR3 sequence (DNA): TGTGCCAGCAGCCGGACAGGGGGTCAGCCCCAGCATTTT.